This entry features one T cell receptor beta chain sequence. Its antigen is not identified. This sample is part of a study of radiotherapy plus CTLA-4 blockade in lung cancer. In the study overall: Objective response was observed in more than 15% of patients, and disease control in approximately 33%.

General observations from the study: Radiotherapy plus ipilimumab was followed by expansion in blood of tumor-derived TCR clones. How blood T cell clones changed early, along with interferon-beta, reportedly forecast response best.

Focal radiation was given together with CTLA-4 blockade (ipilimumab) to patients with chemo-refractory metastatic non-small-cell lung cancer. Assay used: immunoSEQ multiplex PCR; TCRdb lists only in-frame clones, some missing. This table has 55,000 to 80,000 clones, approximately 75% appearing once. Germline CDR1 SGHRS, CDR2 YFSETQ. CDR3 length: 20 amino acids. The V and J ends lost 0 bases and 0 bases respectively, with 22 bases between them. The clonotype comes from a human donor with non-small cell lung cancer who had a complete response to radiotherapy plus ipilimumab. Sequencing used peripheral blood, obtained from a patient treated with radiotherapy plus ipilimumab. This chain joins TRBV5-1 and TRBJ2-1; D ambiguous. The DNA of the CDR3 is TGCGCCAGCAGCTTGGCGGGTGGCGTCCGCCACCAGAGCTCCTACAATGAGCAGTTCTTC. The encoded protein is CASSLAGGVRHQSSYNEQFF. Full variable domain (missing parts from reference TRBV5-1 and TRBJ2-1): KAGVTQTPRYLIKTRGQQVTLSCSPISGHRSVSWYQQTPGQGLQFLFEYFSETQRNKGNFPGRFSGRQFSNSRSEMNVSTLELGDSALYLCASSLAGGVRHQSSYNEQFFGPGTRLTVL.